This TCR beta chain was profiled in a study of shared clonotypes between healthy human individuals. Regarding the study as a whole: When compared with the clonotypes that were shared by all four sorted-subset donors, the non-shared clonotypes turned out to have lower generation probabilities.

The V gene's germline CDR1 is LNHDA and CDR2 SQIVND (reference sequence). Trimming took 4 bases from V and 8 from J, leaving 20 bases between them. The CDR3 runs 16 residues. With regard to this clone: Its target is not known.

Method: immunoSEQ multiplex PCR; TCRdb's copy keeps in-frame clones and lacks some. The sample gives approximately 1,000,000 clones, about 80% of which show up once; roughly 0.82% is in the top ten. The sequence came from a man aged 18 to 30 in good health. Some clones in this sample may be carry-over from other donors' samples. Sequencing was done on a sample of memory CD4+ T cells from PBMCs. As for subset: CD45RA-negative fraction. The V call is TRBV19, the J call TRBJ1-4; the D gene is possibly TRBD1 (6 bases). The DNA for the CDR3 is TGTGCCAGTAGTACCTTACGACAGGAGGATGAGGAAAAACTGTTTTTT. Its translation: CASSTLRQEDEEKLFF. Complete variable domain (other parts from reference TRBV19 and TRBJ1-4): DGGITQSPKYLFRKEGQNVTLSCEQNLNHDAMYWYRQDPGQGLRLIYYSQIVNDFQKGDIAEGYSVSREKKESFPLTVTSAQKNPTAFYLCASSTLRQEDEEKLFFGSGTQLSVL.